The 7 T cell receptor beta chains given below trace back to one sample, sequenced in a study of T cell clonality in common variable immunodeficiency. Notes on the study in general: In common variable immunodeficiency, TCR beta chains reportedly carried fewer deletions and N-nucleotide insertions.

For these receptors, no antigen is known. TCRdb keeps only in-frame clones here, not all; method: immunoSEQ multiplex PCR. The sample shows approximately 30,000 clones, none of them appearing just once. Sample: peripheral blood mononuclear cells. These TCRs come from a human donor with common variable immunodeficiency.

This clone was counted only a few times. The read falls 3 residues short of the CDR3 end, and the missing part is taken from the germline J gene. The chain combines TRBV7-3 with TRBJ2-1; D unresolved. The CDR3 is 12 amino acids. The V end was cut by 1 base, the J end by 9 bases, with 7 bases between. CDR1 and CDR2 from the germline V gene are SGHTA and FQGTGA. The CDR3 loop is CASSLNRGEQFF. CDR3 bases read: TGTGCCAGCAGCTTAAACCGCGGTGAG. Variable domain in full (rest from reference TRBV7-3 and TRBJ2-1): GAGVSQTPSNKVTEKGKYVELRCDPISGHTALYWYRQSLGQGPEFLIYFQGTGAADDSGLPNDRFFAVRPEGSVSTLKIQRTERGDSAVYLCASSLNRGEQFFGPGTRLTVL.

Note on this clone: Read sequence stops 3 residues before the CDR3 end, and the germline J gene provides the missing end. This chain joins TRBV7-2 and TRBJ1-1; no clear D gene. The CDR3 extends over 12 amino acids. In germline, CDR1 is SGHTA, CDR2 FQGNSA. The CDR3 loop is CASSRSQERAFF. CDR3 bases read: TGTGCCAGCAGCCGGTCTCAGGAGAGA.

On this clone: The DNA ends 3 residues before the CDR3 does, and the rest of the CDR3 is filled in from the germline J gene. V usage is TRBV19 and J usage is TRBJ2-7, with TRBD2 as a possible D gene (6 bases). The CDR3 loop spans 13 amino acids. Germline CDR1 and CDR2: LNHDA and SQIVND (reference sequence). V shed 3 bases and J shed 6 bases, with 12 bases lying between them. The covered CDR3 bases are TGTGCCAGTAGTATTAAGAGGGGACTCGAG. It yields the protein CASSIKRGLE. The entire CDR3 protein reads CASSIKRGLEQYF.

As to this clone: The CDR3 is cut off 3 residues early in the read; its end comes from the germline J gene. The chain employs TRBV18 and TRBJ1-1; tentative D call: TRBD1 (6 bases). This CDR3 has 14 amino acids. V was shortened by 6 bases and J by 0 bases, with 11 bases between the two germline ends. Germline CDR1 is KGHSH and CDR2 is LQKENI. The CDR3 is CASSGQRLNTEAFF. Incomplete CDR3 DNA: TGTGCCAGCTCCGGACAGCGATTGAACACTGAA. Drawing the rest from reference TRBV18 and TRBJ1-1, the complete variable domain is NAGVMQNPRHLVRRRGQEARLRCSPMKGHSHVYWYRQLPEEGLKFMVYLQKENIIDESGMPKERFSAEFPKEGPSILRIQQVVRGDSAAYFCASSGQRLNTEAFFGQGTRLTVV.

Details on this clone: The read gets to within 3 residues of the CDR3 end, and the germline J gene fills in the rest. This chain uses TRBV7-9 with TRBJ2-5, with 9 bases identical to TRBD1. CDR1 is SEHNR and CDR2 is FQNEAQ in the germline V gene (reference sequence). Trimming removed 8 bases from V and 5 bases from J; junction bases left unmatched: 6. The CDR3 length is 13 residues. CDR3 DNA, as far as it was read: TGTGCCAGCGCCGGGACAGGGTGGGAGACC. This codes for CASAGTGWET. The whole CDR3 sequence is CASAGTGWETQYF.

Comments on this clone: The read ends 3 residues before the CDR3 terminus; that terminus is restored from the germline J gene. This chain uses TRBV7-8 with TRBJ2-1; D is possibly TRBD1 (6 bases). The CDR3 is 14 amino acids. With 5 bases removed from V and 6 bases from J, the gap between germline ends came to 14 bases. Per the germline V gene, CDR1 is SGHVS and CDR2 is FQNEAQ. The part of the CDR3 DNA that was read is TGTGCCAGCAGCCGAGGACAGACCTTCAATGAG. Its protein is CASSRGQTFNE. In full, the CDR3 is CASSRGQTFNEQFF.

There are a few counts of this clone. The read terminates 3 residues before the CDR3 end, so the remaining end is supplied by the germline J gene. The rearrangement links TRBV5-1 to TRBJ1-6, with TRBD1 identical over 10 bases. This CDR3 contains 16 residues. The germline V gene has CDR1 SGHRS and CDR2 YFSETQ. The ends lost 0 bases at V and 7 bases at J; junction bases unmatched: 4. CDR3 loop: CASSLGLGQGNSPLHF. Partial CDR3 DNA: TGCGCCAGCAGCTTGGGGTTGGGACAGGGGAATTCACCC.